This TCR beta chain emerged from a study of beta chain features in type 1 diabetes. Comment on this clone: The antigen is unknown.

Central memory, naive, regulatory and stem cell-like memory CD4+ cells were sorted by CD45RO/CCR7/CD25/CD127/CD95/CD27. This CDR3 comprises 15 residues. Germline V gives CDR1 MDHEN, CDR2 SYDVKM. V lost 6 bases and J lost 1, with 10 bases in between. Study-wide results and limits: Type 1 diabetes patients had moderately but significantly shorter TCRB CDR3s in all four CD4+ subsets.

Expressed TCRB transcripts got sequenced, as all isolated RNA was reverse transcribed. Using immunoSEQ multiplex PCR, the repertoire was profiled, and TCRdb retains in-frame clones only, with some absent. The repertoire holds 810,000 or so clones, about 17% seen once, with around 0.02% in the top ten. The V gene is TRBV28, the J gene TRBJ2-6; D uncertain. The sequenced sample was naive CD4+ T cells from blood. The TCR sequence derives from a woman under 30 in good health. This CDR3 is CASSKTVSGANVLTF. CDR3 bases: TGTGCCAGCAGCAAAACAGTATCTGGGGCCAACGTCCTGACTTTC.